Each of the 27 T cell receptor beta chains below was sequenced from the same sample in a study of T cell responses to AZD1222 COVID-19 vaccine (dated by TCRdb to the early 2020s). Taken with the paper, the label for time point translates to: baseline before first vaccination. Library generation was performed with the immunoSEQ multiplex PCR assay. TCRdb took over this immuneACCESS table, retaining in-frame rearrangements with V and J assigned. Such tables are incomplete; in checked studies, under half of the missing clones stem from an unresolved V gene, and the remainder is unexplained. For this sample there are around 120,000 clones; 88% appear just once. The top ten hold 4.5% to 6% of the sample. This material consisted of peripheral blood, taken on day 0 of AZD1222 vaccination. The receptors come from an adult in good health.

V gene TRBV29-1 combines with J gene TRBJ1-1; TRBD1 matches at 11 bases. V lost 7 bases and J lost 3; bases outside the gene matches: 4. Germline V lookup: CDR1 SQVTM, CDR2 ANQGSEA. This CDR3 has 13 amino acids. The CDR3 reads CSGGTGGHTEAFF. The CDR3, as DNA: TGCAGCGGCGGGACAGGGGGTCACACTGAAGCTTTCTTT. The complete variable domain, with remaining parts taken from reference TRBV29-1 and TRBJ1-1, reads SAVISQKPSRDICQRGTSLTIQCQVDSQVTMMFWYRQQPGQSLTLIATANQGSEATYESGFVIDKFPISRPNLTFSTLTVSNMSPEDSSIYLCSGGTGGHTEAFFGQGTRLTVV.

This clone has only a few counts. The chain couples TRBV9 to TRBJ2-1; 9 bases line up with TRBD1. The CDR3 runs 16 residues. Trimming cost V 3 bases and J 1 base; bases outside gene matches: 5. The germline V gene has CDR1 SGDLS and CDR2 YYNGEE. Here the CDR3 DNA reads TGTGCCAGCAGCGAAACCGGGACAGGGTCCTACAATGAGCAGTTCTTC. Protein: CASSETGTGSYNEQFF.

The V gene is TRBV6-5, the J gene TRBJ1-2; 8 nucleotides match TRBD1. V shed 4 bases, J shed 4 bases, and the junction held 5 bases outside the gene matches. Germline CDR1 reads MNHEY; CDR2 reads SVGAGI. The CDR3 length is 14 residues. DNA of the CDR3: TGTGCCAGCAGTTTGGACACAGGGGGCTATGGCTACACCTTC. It encodes CASSLDTGGYGYTF.

The CDR3 bases are TGTGCCAGCAGCCCGTATGGGGGCTCCTACAATGAGCAGTTCTTC. Its translation is CASSPYGGSYNEQFF. The V and J genes are TRBV7-3 and TRBJ2-1; either TRBD1 or TRBD2 may fit D (5 bases each). The CDR3 consists of 15 residues. Trimming shortened V by 5 bases and J by 0 bases, and 11 bases separated the two germline ends. Germline V CDR1 and CDR2: SGHTA, FQGTGA.

The chain's CDR3 is CASRSTSGGGEQYF. CDR3 DNA sequence: TGTGCCAGCAGATCGACTAGCGGGGGAGGTGAGCAGTACTTC. The chain has TRBV6-5 and TRBJ2-7, with 12 positions matching TRBD2. The germline CDR1 and CDR2 sequences are MNHEY and SVGAGI. Trimming at V came to 6 bases and at J to 7 bases, leaving 7 bases not matched to a gene. The CDR3 consists of 14 residues.

This chain joins TRBV19 and TRBJ1-1; no definite D call. The V gene's germline CDR1 is LNHDA and CDR2 SQIVND (reference sequence). The CDR3 loop spans 14 amino acids. Trimming took 2 bases from V and 0 from J, leaving 7 bases between them. The CDR3 reads CASSILGMNTEAFF. The CDR3 DNA is TGTGCCAGTAGTATACTGGGGATGAACACTGAAGCTTTCTTT.

V is TRBV15 and J is TRBJ2-7; 9 bases are shared with TRBD1. The CDR3 covers 15 residues. V lost 5 bases and J lost 2; bases outside the gene matches: 7. CDR1 is LNHNV, CDR2 YYDKDF, per germline (reference sequence). The CDR3 sequence: CATSEVGQGAYEQYF. The CDR3 nucleotides read TGTGCCACCAGCGAGGTGGGACAGGGCGCCTACGAGCAGTACTTC.

This sequence joins TRBV6-5 and TRBJ2-7; 8 bases agree with TRBD1. The ends lost 6 bases at V and 3 bases at J; junction bases unmatched: 7. This CDR3 has 14 amino acids. The germline gives CDR1 MNHEY, CDR2 SVGAGI. The CDR3 DNA is TGTGCCAGCAGGCTGAATACAGGGGGCTACGAGCAGTACTTC. It is translated as CASRLNTGGYEQYF.

V is TRBV10-3 and J is TRBJ2-1; 8 bases agree with TRBD1. The CDR3 is 16 amino acids. The ends lost 5 bases at V and 4 bases at J; junction bases unmatched: 10. Germline assignment: CDR1 ENHRY and CDR2 SYGVKD. In nucleotides, the CDR3 is TGTGCCATCAGTCCCGACCGGGACAGGAAGTACAATGAGCAGTTCTTC. Protein: CAISPDRDRKYNEQFF.

The chain uses TRBV18 and TRBJ1-4, with 9 bases lining up with TRBD1. Per germline, CDR1 KGHSH and CDR2 LQKENI. J gave up 8 bases and V 7 bases, and 5 bases lay outside the gene matches. The CDR3 is 13 residues long. CDR3 in amino acids: CASFRDRDEKLFF. The CDR3 DNA follows: TGTGCCAGCTTCCGGGACAGGGACGAAAAACTGTTTTTT.

The J gene is TRBJ2-7, the V gene TRBV10-3, with 7 bases aligning to TRBD1. This CDR3 is 13 amino acids long. Germline V gives CDR1 ENHRY, CDR2 SYGVKD. V lost 10 bases and J lost 3; bases outside the gene matches: 9. This chain's CDR3 is CASRDSGYYEQYF. The DNA for the CDR3 is TGTGCCAGCCGGGACAGTGGATACTACGAGCAGTACTTC.

The V gene is TRBV3-1 (or the pseudogene TRBV3-2), the J gene TRBJ2-7, with D perhaps TRBD1 or TRBD2 (6 bases each). Germline assignment: CDR1 LGHDT and CDR2 YNNKEL (reference sequence). This CDR3 has 15 residues. Trimming removed 5 bases from V and 11 bases from J, with 25 bases in between. The CDR3 protein is CASSKGLEYNREEYF. CDR3 nucleotides: TGTGCCAGCAGCAAGGGACTCGAGTATAACAGGGAGGAGTACTTC.

The genes are TRBV19 and TRBJ1-2; D uncertain. CDR1 is LNHDA, CDR2 SQIVND, per germline (reference sequence). CDR3 size: 14 residues. V lost 8 bases, J lost 7 bases, and 20 bases lay in between. For the CDR3, the DNA is TGTGCCAGTGCAATGGCCCAAGGAAAAGGTGGCTACACCTTC. Its protein is CASAMAQGKGGYTF.

The chain carries TRBV5-1 and TRBJ1-3; no clear D gene. CDR3 length: 13 residues. Trimming cost V 4 bases and J 1 base, with 6 bases left between them. Looked up from germline, CDR1 is SGHRS and CDR2 is YFSETQ. For the CDR3, the DNA is TGCGCCAGCAGCGCGGGATCTGGAAACACCATATATTTT. Amino acids: CASSAGSGNTIYF.

The chain couples TRBV11-2 to TRBJ2-1; 9 bases are a match to TRBD2. V was pared by 2 bases and J by 5 bases, with 7 bases of the junction left unmatched. The CDR3 contains 16 residues. Germline CDR1 SGHAT, CDR2 FQNNGV. CDR3 in amino acids: CASSLYMAGGNNEQFF. The CDR3 nucleotides read TGTGCCAGCAGCTTATATATGGCGGGGGGGAACAATGAGCAGTTCTTC. Full variable domain (remainder filled in from reference TRBV11-2 and TRBJ2-1): EAGVAQSPRYKIIEKRQSVAFWCNPISGHATLYWYQQILGQGPKLLIQFQNNGVVDDSQLPKDRFSAERLKGVDSTLKIQPAKLEDSAVYLCASSLYMAGGNNEQFFGPGTRLTVL.

The V and J genes are TRBV20-1 and TRBJ1-1; D remains ambiguous. V was shortened by 5 bases and J by 6 bases, with 10 bases between the two germline ends. This CDR3 has 11 residues. Germline V gives CDR1 DFQATT, CDR2 SNEGSKA (reference sequence). CDR3 DNA: TGCAGTGCTCGGGCCCGCTCTGAAGCTTTCTTT. Translating gives CSARARSEAFF.

This clone was detected once. The V gene is TRBV29-1, the J gene TRBJ1-1; 8 nucleotides align to TRBD1. This CDR3 comprises 13 residues. Looked up from germline, CDR1 is SQVTM and CDR2 is ANQGSEA. The V gene end was trimmed by 7 bases and the J gene end by 5 bases; junction bases not matched to a gene: 9. CDR3 region: CSARLQGETEAFF. The CDR3 DNA reads as TGCAGCGCAAGATTACAGGGGGAAACTGAAGCTTTCTTT.

The chain has TRBV6-6 and TRBJ2-2; 10 positions agree with TRBD1. Germline assignment: CDR1 MNHNY and CDR2 SVGAGI (reference sequence). With V trimmed by 6 bases and J by 6 bases, 10 bases remained unmatched. This CDR3 is built from 16 residues. Written as DNA, the CDR3 is TGTGCCAGCAGACCCGGGACAGGGGATCGGGCCGGGGAGCTGTTTTTT. As protein: CASRPGTGDRAGELFF.

The V call is TRBV15, the J call TRBJ1-4; no reliable D call. The CDR3 is 15 residues long. V lost 0 bases and J lost 6, with 11 bases in between. The germline V gene encodes CDR1 LNHNV and CDR2 YYDKDF (reference sequence). CDR3: CATSRDRLTDEKLFF. The DNA for the CDR3 is TGTGCCACCAGCAGAGATCGACTCACCGATGAAAAACTGTTTTTT.

The chain combines TRBV28 with TRBJ2-7, with TRBD1 as a possible D gene (6 bases). CDR1 MDHEN and CDR2 SYDVKM come from the germline V gene. V shed 5 bases and J shed 3 bases, with 14 bases lying between them. This CDR3 contains 14 residues. CDR3 sequence: CASSPTWTDYEQYF. The CDR3, as DNA: TGTGCCAGCAGTCCAACCTGGACAGACTACGAGCAGTACTTC.

This clone was seen once. The chain employs TRBV6-2 or TRBV6-3 and TRBJ1-1, with D possibly being TRBD1 (5 bases). The CDR3 has 18 amino acids. Germline V gene data show CDR1 as MNHEY and CDR2 as SVGEGT. V was trimmed by 2 bases and J by 1 base, leaving 20 bases between them. The chain's CDR3 is CASSYGPGRSGRNTEAFF. The CDR3 DNA is TGTGCCAGCAGTTACGGCCCGGGACGTAGTGGTCGGAACACTGAAGCTTTCTTT.

The V and J genes are TRBV7-9 and TRBJ1-5; D is ambiguous. The CDR3 loop spans 14 amino acids. V was pared by 1 base and J by 0 bases, with 4 bases between. Per germline, CDR1 SEHNR and CDR2 FQNEAQ (reference sequence). CDR3 region: CASSLEGSNQPQHF. The CDR3 nucleotides read TGTGCCAGCAGCTTAGAGGGTAGCAATCAGCCCCAGCATTTT.

V and J are TRBV6-5 and TRBJ1-2; D unresolved. Trimming left V 2 bases short and J 5 bases short, with 9 bases between. CDR1 and CDR2 from the germline V gene are MNHEY and SVGAGI. The CDR3 runs 13 residues. In DNA, the CDR3 is TGTGCCAGCAGTTACCTAACCGGATATGGCTACACCTTC. Amino acid sequence: CASSYLTGYGYTF.

The V call is TRBV6-7, the J call TRBJ1-1; D is perhaps TRBD1 (5 bases). TRBV6-7 is an open reading frame, and its role is uncertain. V was shortened by 0 bases and J by 4 bases, with 21 bases between the two germline ends. This CDR3 has 18 amino acids. The CDR3 here is CASSYSGRGSRRATEAFF. CDR3 sequence (DNA): TGTGCCAGCAGTTACTCCGGTAGGGGCAGCCGGAGAGCCACTGAAGCTTTCTTT.

V is TRBV7-2 and J is TRBJ2-5, with 9 bases aligning to TRBD2. The CDR3 runs 16 residues. Germline V gene data show CDR1 as SGHTA and CDR2 as FQGNSA. V dropped 5 bases and J dropped 5; count of bases not matched to a gene: 12. CDR3 DNA: TGTGCCAGCAGCAAGTTTAGCGGGGGCGAGGGGGAGACCCAGTACTTC. Residues: CASSKFSGGEGETQYF.

This rearrangement joins TRBV7-2 to TRBJ1-4; weak D call: TRBD1 (5 bases). CDR3 length equals 15 residues. The V and J ends lost 5 bases and 8 bases respectively, with 18 bases between them. Germline-derived CDR1 and CDR2 are SGHTA and FQGNSA. CDR3 region: CASSNPTAGLEKLFF. DNA of the CDR3: TGTGCCAGCAGCAACCCGACAGCGGGATTGGAAAAACTGTTTTTT.

This clone is a singleton in its sample. V and J are TRBV10-3 and TRBJ1-2, with no clear D. The germline gives CDR1 ENHRY, CDR2 SYGVKD. This CDR3 has 13 residues. Between the trimmed V and J ends, which lost 2 bases and 2 bases, there was a span of 6 bases. The CDR3 loop reads CAISEPKNYGYTF. The CDR3 bases are TGTGCCATCAGTGAGCCCAAGAACTATGGCTACACCTTC.